The 32 T cell receptor beta chains below all came from one sample that was sequenced in a study of blood T cells in healthy people across ages (dated by TCRdb to 2014 to 2015). Libraries were constructed by 5' RACE. Sequencing was performed on an Illumina HiSeq 2500. The second PCR ran for about 7 to 11 cycles and used a J-beta primer mix along with a sample-barcoded 5' primer. TCRdb trimmed the raw reads at Q25, called clones with MiXCR and kept productive beta chains. Each CDR3 protein appears once, grouped with its most common genes and DNA. The sample table contains some 800,000 distinct CDR3 sequences; only one count was recorded for roughly 25% of them. Of the sample, approximately 4% is held by the ten largest clones. The sample was also reused in another study, on T cells of mothers and their children.

Material: blood. Receptors originate from a boy aged 10-17 years in good health.

This sequence joins TRBV7-2 and TRBJ2-1; 8 bases match TRBD1. Germline V gives CDR1 SGHTA, CDR2 FQGNSA. The CDR3 loop spans 15 amino acids. V was clipped by 6 bases and J by 6 bases; unmatched bases: 10. CDR3 nucleotides: TGTGCCAGCAGGCCGGGACAGGAGTTCCCCAATGAGCAGTTCTTC. The encoded protein is CASRPGQEFPNEQFF.

The rearrangement joins TRBV14 to TRBJ2-5; tentatively, D is TRBD2 (6 bases). Trimming cost V 3 bases and J 0 bases, with 14 bases left between them. Germline V gene lookup returns CDR1 SGHDN and CDR2 FVKESK. The CDR3 has 16 residues. The CDR3 nucleotides read TGTGCCAGCAGCCACCGACTAGGACCGTACCAAGAGACCCAGTACTTC. Translated, it gives CASSHRLGPYQETQYF.

The J gene is TRBJ2-7, the V gene TRBV28, with 9 bases aligning to TRBD1. J lost 3 bases, V lost 3 bases, and 9 bases had no gene match. Germline-derived CDR1 and CDR2 are MDHEN and SYDVKM. The CDR3 extends over 16 amino acids. CDR3 residues: CASSFLGTGFGYEQYF. In DNA, the CDR3 is TGTGCCAGCAGTTTTCTCGGGACAGGGTTTGGCTACGAGCAGTACTTC.

V usage is TRBV24-1 and J usage is TRBJ2-2; D may be TRBD1 (5 bases). V was clipped by 5 bases and J by 2 bases, with 14 bases between them. Per the germline V gene, CDR1 is KGHDR and CDR2 is SFDVKD. CDR3 length: 16 residues. The CDR3 DNA reads as TGTGCCACCAGTGCTATGGGGCAGGGAAACACCGGGGAGCTGTTTTTT. It is translated as CATSAMGQGNTGELFF.

This clonotype showed up just a few times. J is TRBJ1-5 and V is TRBV4-3; D unclear. Trimming stripped 0 bases from V and 5 bases from J, with 11 bases between. Germline V lookup: CDR1 LGHNA, CDR2 YSLEER. The CDR3 has 15 residues. The CDR3 bases are TGCGCCAGCAGCCAAGATAGGTCGAGAGATCAGCCCCAGCATTTT. Its translation is CASSQDRSRDQPQHF.

The chain couples TRBV29-1 to TRBJ1-1; D uncertain. CDR3 length equals 14 residues. Trimming took off 0 bases at V and 0 bases at J, with 8 bases between the two ends. Germline CDR1 and CDR2: SQVTM and ANQGSEA. In nucleotides, the CDR3 is TGCAGCGTTGAAGATGGGGTAATGAACACTGAAGCTTTCTTT. Translating it yields CSVEDGVMNTEAFF.

The V and J genes are TRBV24-1 and TRBJ2-1; TRBD2 aligns across 8 bases. The CDR3 loop spans 16 amino acids. Germline CDR1 reads KGHDR; CDR2 reads SFDVKD. Germline trimming cut 4 bases from V and 0 bases from J; bases unmatched to any gene: 4. CDR3 protein: CATSELAGSSYNEQFF. In DNA, the CDR3 is TGTGCCACCAGTGAGTTAGCGGGAAGCTCCTACAATGAGCAGTTCTTC.

This clonotype turned up a few times. The chain combines TRBV3-1 with TRBJ2-2, with 7 nucleotides matching TRBD1. The CDR3 has 14 amino acids. Germline V gene lookup returns CDR1 LGHDT and CDR2 YNNKEL (reference sequence). With V trimmed by 6 bases and J by 6 bases, 7 bases remained unmatched. The CDR3 spells CASSRTDRAGELFF. As DNA, the CDR3 is TGTGCCAGCAGTCGAACCGACAGGGCCGGGGAGCTGTTTTTT.

A few counts support this clonotype. The genes are TRBV5-6 and TRBJ2-2, with D possibly being TRBD1 (6 bases). Trimming stripped 1 base from V and 6 bases from J, with 7 bases between. CDR3 length: 13 residues. Germline values: CDR1 SGHDT, CDR2 YYEEEE. CDR3 in amino acids: CASSLSGAGELFF. CDR3 DNA: TGTGCCAGCAGCTTGTCAGGGGCCGGGGAGCTGTTTTTT.

Comment on this clonotype: One junction end does not reproduce the germline sequence, and a read error may be involved. This chain connects TRBV7-7 to TRBJ2-5; D is perhaps TRBD1 (6 bases). The J call may not be correct, given that the DNA end is closer to TRBJ2-7. CDR3 length: 15 amino acids. Germline loops: CDR1 SSHAT, CDR2 FNYEAQ (reference sequence). The CDR3 nucleotides are TGTGCTAGCAGCTTAGCGACAGGTCCAGGCCACGAGCAGTACTTC. It is translated as CASSLATGPGHEQYF.

V is TRBV29-1 and J is TRBJ2-7; TRBD1 agrees at 7 bases. CDR1 and CDR2 from the germline V gene are SQVTM and ANQGSEA. The CDR3 is made up of 15 amino acids. V dropped 2 bases and J dropped 0; count of bases not matched to a gene: 7. The CDR3: CSVEWSSGGSYEQYF. The CDR3 bases are TGCAGCGTTGAATGGTCGTCAGGGGGCTCCTACGAGCAGTACTTC.

The chain has TRBV4-3 and TRBJ1-2; D perhaps matches TRBD1 (6 bases). The germline CDR1 and CDR2 sequences are LGHNA and YSLEER. This CDR3 comprises 15 residues. V was clipped by 0 bases and J by 7 bases, with 15 bases between them. CDR3 sequence: CASSQEGARRSGYTF. The DNA of the CDR3 is TGCGCCAGCAGCCAAGAGGGGGCGCGAAGGTCTGGCTACACCTTC.

This clonotype appeared many times. This chain joins TRBV2 and TRBJ1-1, with D unresolved. The V and J ends lost 4 bases and 3 bases respectively, with 3 bases between them. This CDR3 comprises 11 residues. Germline CDR1 SNHLY, CDR2 FYNNEI. The CDR3 DNA follows: TGTGCCAGCAGTGGATACACTGAAGCTTTCTTT. Protein: CASSGYTEAFF.

The chain has TRBV27 and TRBJ1-6, with 10 positions matching TRBD1. This CDR3 is 13 amino acids long. Germline V CDR1 and CDR2: MNHEY, SMNVEV (reference sequence). V shed 8 bases, J shed 8 bases, and the junction held 3 bases outside the gene matches. The CDR3 DNA follows: TGTGCCAGCGGGGGACAGGGGTATTCACCCCTCCACTTT. The encoded protein is CASGGQGYSPLHF.

This clonotype was observed many times. The rearrangement joins TRBV6-4 to TRBJ2-3; 11 bases are a match to TRBD2. V was clipped by 8 bases and J by 3 bases; unmatched bases: 7. Germline V gene sequence: CDR1 MRHNA, CDR2 SNTAGT. The CDR3 loop spans 15 amino acids. Here the CDR3 reads CASSTSGGSTDTQYF. The CDR3 DNA sequence: TGTGCCAGCTCAACTAGCGGGGGAAGTACAGATACGCAGTATTTT.

Turning to this clonotype: Being one base from a much bigger clone, this may be a read error. The chain employs TRBV15 and TRBJ1-3; D is unclear. V was cut by 0 bases and J by 3 bases, with 12 bases left in between. The germline gives CDR1 LNHNV, CDR2 YYDKDF (reference sequence). CDR3 size: 16 residues. The DNA for the CDR3 is TGTGCCACCAGCAGAGATGTTCCGGGAAGTGGAAACACCATATATTTT. Its translation: CATSRDVPGSGNTIYF.

This clonotype showed up just a few times. The rearrangement links TRBV5-6 to TRBJ1-2; the D gene is possibly TRBD1 (5 bases). V was pared by 2 bases and J by 8 bases, with 16 bases between. This CDR3 has 14 residues. From germline, CDR1 is SGHDT and CDR2 YYEEEE. CDR3 residues: CASSLRGTYEGYTF. DNA of the CDR3: TGTGCCAGCAGCTTAAGGGGAACCTATGAGGGCTACACCTTC.

In its sample, this clonotype was seen a few times. This chain connects TRBV24-1 to TRBJ2-4; no definite D call. Trimming took off 6 bases at V and 7 bases at J, with 9 bases between the two ends. This CDR3 contains 12 residues. Germline assignment: CDR1 KGHDR and CDR2 SFDVKD. The CDR3: CATSSPPNIQYF. The CDR3 DNA follows: TGTGCCACCAGTAGTCCTCCCAACATTCAGTACTTC.

J is TRBJ2-5 and V is TRBV6-5; TRBD2 is a possible D gene (5 bases). Trimming cost V 6 bases and J 2 bases, with 16 bases left between them. The germline V gene encodes CDR1 MNHEY and CDR2 SVGAGI. The CDR3 has 15 amino acids. In DNA form, the CDR3 reads TGTGCCAGCAGACCTAATGGAGGATGGCAAGAGACCCAGTACTTC. This translates into CASRPNGGWQETQYF.

In this sample, this clonotype turned up many times. The genes are TRBV4-3 and TRBJ2-2; 9 bases match TRBD2. The CDR3 totals 16 residues. Trimming removed 5 bases from V and 0 bases from J; junction bases left unmatched: 4. Germline lookup yields CDR1 LGHNA and CDR2 YSLEER. The CDR3 region is CASSGVAGANTGELFF. The CDR3 DNA reads TGCGCCAGCAGCGGTGTAGCGGGGGCGAACACCGGGGAGCTGTTTTTT.

V usage is TRBV10-3 and J usage is TRBJ1-2, with D possibly matching TRBD1 (6 bases). V gave up 2 bases and J gave up 2 bases, with 12 bases separating them. The CDR3 is made up of 15 amino acids. Germline V lookup: CDR1 ENHRY, CDR2 SYGVKD. The CDR3 DNA reads TGTGCCATCAGTGAGCCCCGTACAGGGAACTATGGCTACACCTTC. Translation gives CAISEPRTGNYGYTF.

DNA of the CDR3: TGTGCCAGCAGCTACCACGGACAGGCACTGGCAGATACGCAGTATTTT. It encodes CASSYHGQALADTQYF. The chain employs TRBV7-2 and TRBJ2-3; 7 nucleotides line up with TRBD1. This CDR3 contains 16 residues. Germline CDR1 SGHTA, CDR2 FQGNSA. J lost 4 bases, V lost 4 bases, and 11 bases had no gene match.

This clonotype was seen only a few times. The J gene is TRBJ2-5, the V gene TRBV10-3, with 7 bases fitting TRBD1. The DNA matches TRBJ2-7 better at its end, which makes the J call doubtful. Looked up from germline, CDR1 is ENHRY and CDR2 is SYGVKD. The CDR3 is 13 amino acids. The CDR3 DNA reads as TGTGCCATCAGCTGGGACAGAGACTACGAGCAGTACTTC. This codes for CAISWDRDYEQYF.

This chain links TRBV20-1 with TRBJ2-2; D is uncertain. CDR1 and CDR2 (germline): DFQATT, SNEGSKA (reference sequence). CDR3 length equals 13 residues. Trimming removed 3 bases from V and 4 bases from J, with 9 bases in between. CDR3 nucleotide sequence: TGCAGTGCTAGCCAGGCCTCCACCGGGGAGCTGTTTTTT. This codes for CSASQASTGELFF.

This chain links TRBV28 with TRBJ1-5; 9 nucleotides line up with TRBD1. Trimming took 5 bases from V and 5 from J; bases not matched to a gene: 7. CDR3 length: 15 residues. Germline lookup yields CDR1 MDHEN and CDR2 SYDVKM. The DNA for the CDR3 is TGTGCCAGCAGTGGACAGGGGATGGGAGATCAGCCCCAGCATTTT. Translating it yields CASSGQGMGDQPQHF.

The chain carries TRBV30 and TRBJ2-7; 9 bases align to TRBD1. Trimming cost V 7 bases and J 4 bases; bases outside gene matches: 5. CDR3 size: 12 residues. CDR1 GTSNPN and CDR2 SVGIG come from the germline V gene (reference sequence). The CDR3 DNA reads TGTGCCTACCGGGACAGGGTTTACGAGCAGTACTTC. It yields the protein CAYRDRVYEQYF.

This clonotype has just a few counts. The genes are TRBV27 and TRBJ1-2; D gene ambiguous. Trimming cost V 2 bases and J 8 bases, with 12 bases left between them. Germline loops: CDR1 MNHEY, CDR2 SMNVEV (reference sequence). The CDR3 loop spans 13 amino acids. CDR3 in amino acids: CASSLNGLQGYTF. The CDR3 coding sequence is TGTGCCAGCAGTTTAAACGGGCTTCAAGGCTACACCTTC.

This clonotype showed up just a few times. J is TRBJ2-2 and V is TRBV29-1; D might be TRBD2 (6 bases). Germline-derived CDR1 and CDR2 are SQVTM and ANQGSEA. Trimming took 5 bases from V and 5 from J, leaving 15 bases between them. The CDR3 sequence is 14 residues long. The CDR3 DNA reads TGCAGCGTTCAGGAGGGATCGGGAACCGGGGAGCTGTTTTTT. It specifies CSVQEGSGTGELFF.

The rearrangement links TRBV7-2 to TRBJ1-1; possible D gene TRBD1, 5 bases. The germline V gene encodes CDR1 SGHTA and CDR2 FQGNSA. The CDR3 is 15 residues long. The ends were cut back, 4 bases at V and 11 bases at J, with 23 bases in the middle. In DNA, the CDR3 is TGTGCCAGCAGCTCGGGGGAAATTGGGGCATTGTGGGCTTTCTTT. The encoded protein is CASSSGEIGALWAFF.

This sequence joins TRBV20-1 and TRBJ2-3, with a possible D match to TRBD2 (5 bases). The germline gives CDR1 DFQATT, CDR2 SNEGSKA (reference sequence). The CDR3 runs to 17 residues. Trimming pared 0 bases from V and 1 base from J, leaving 17 bases between. CDR3 residues: CSARDIERSSGTDTQYF. The CDR3 DNA sequence: TGCAGTGCTAGAGATATCGAGCGGTCTTCCGGCACAGATACGCAGTATTTT.

This rearrangement joins TRBV10-3 to TRBJ2-3; 9 nucleotides match TRBD1. This CDR3 is 15 amino acids long. CDR1 ENHRY and CDR2 SYGVKD come from the germline V gene. J gave up 3 bases and V 8 bases, and 9 bases lay outside the gene matches. The CDR3, as DNA: TGTGCCATCGGACCCCGGGACAGGGAAACAGATACGCAGTATTTT. Its translation is CAIGPRDRETDTQYF.

V usage is TRBV4-2 and J usage is TRBJ2-7; 10 nucleotides line up with TRBD2. The germline V gene has CDR1 LGHNA and CDR2 YNFKEQ. The CDR3 is 15 amino acids. V lost 0 bases and J lost 9; bases outside the gene matches: 8. The CDR3 protein is CASSQEQAGGPVQYF. Here the CDR3 DNA reads TGTGCCAGCAGCCAAGAGCAAGCGGGAGGGCCAGTGCAGTACTTC.